This T cell receptor beta chain was found in a study of blood T cell repertoires in COVID-19. Study-wide context: The origin of the acute and convalescent COVID-19 samples was the United States, Italy and Spain. T cells, B-cell-depleted T cells, or PBMCs supplied cDNA or gDNA.

Per the original methods: Estimates of nucleated cell counts were drawn from the amplification of reference gene primers. The method was immunoSEQ multiplex PCR; TCRdb's version includes in-frame clones alone and lacks a portion of them. That table gives V, J and clone size, and the DNA gave D and trimming. The sample contains under 70,000 clones, around nine tenths of which appear only once. Source material: peripheral blood. The TCR comes from a man aged 50 to 59 with acute or convalescent COVID-19.

The CDR3 nucleotides read TGTGCCAGCAGTTTGGGGGAGGCGTCACCCCTCCACTTT. Translating gives CASSLGEASPLHF. The chain joins TRBV27 to TRBJ1-6; a weak D match, TRBD1 (5 bases). V was pared by 3 bases and J by 10 bases, with 10 bases between. The length of the CDR3 is 13 residues. Per germline, CDR1 MNHEY and CDR2 SMNVEV (reference sequence).